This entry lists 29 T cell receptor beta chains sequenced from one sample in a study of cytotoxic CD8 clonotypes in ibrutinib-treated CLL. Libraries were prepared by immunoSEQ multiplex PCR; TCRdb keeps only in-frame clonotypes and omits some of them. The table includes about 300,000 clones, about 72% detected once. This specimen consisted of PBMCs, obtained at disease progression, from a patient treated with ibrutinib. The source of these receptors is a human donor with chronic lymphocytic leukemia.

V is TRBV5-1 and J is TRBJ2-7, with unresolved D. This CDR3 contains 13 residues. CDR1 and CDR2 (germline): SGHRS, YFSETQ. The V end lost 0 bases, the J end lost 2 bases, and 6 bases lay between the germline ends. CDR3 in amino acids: CASSLGPTYEQYF. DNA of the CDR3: TGCGCCAGCAGCTTGGGGCCAACCTACGAGCAGTACTTC.

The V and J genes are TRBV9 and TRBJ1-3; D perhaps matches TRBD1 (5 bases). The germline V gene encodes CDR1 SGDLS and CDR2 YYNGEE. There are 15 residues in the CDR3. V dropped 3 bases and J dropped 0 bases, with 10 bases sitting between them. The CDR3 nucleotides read TGTGCCAGCAGCGGAGGGACCTTCTCTGGAAACACCATATATTTT. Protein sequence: CASSGGTFSGNTIYF. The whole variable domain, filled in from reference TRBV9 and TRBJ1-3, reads DSGVTQTPKHLITATGQRVTLRCSPRSGDLSVYWYQQSLDQGLQFLIQYYNGEERAKGNILERFSAQQFPDLHSELNLSSLELGDSALYFCASSGGTFSGNTIYFGEGSWLTVV.

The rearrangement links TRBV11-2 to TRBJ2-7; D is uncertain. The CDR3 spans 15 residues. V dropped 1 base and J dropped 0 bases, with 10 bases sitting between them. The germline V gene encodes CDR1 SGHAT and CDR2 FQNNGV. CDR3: CASSLVLGYSYEQYF. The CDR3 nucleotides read TGTGCCAGCAGCTTAGTTTTAGGCTACTCCTACGAGCAGTACTTC.

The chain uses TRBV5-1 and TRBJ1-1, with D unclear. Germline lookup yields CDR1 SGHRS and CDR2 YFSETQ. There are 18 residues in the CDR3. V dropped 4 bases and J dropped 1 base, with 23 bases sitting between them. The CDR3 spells CASSTGGGRRLWNTEAFF. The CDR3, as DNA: TGCGCCAGCAGCACGGGCGGCGGCAGGCGATTATGGAACACTGAAGCTTTCTTT.

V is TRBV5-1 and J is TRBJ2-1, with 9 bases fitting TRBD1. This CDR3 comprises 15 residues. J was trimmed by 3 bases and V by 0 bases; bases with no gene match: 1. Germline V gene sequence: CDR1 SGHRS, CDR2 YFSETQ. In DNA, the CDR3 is TGCGCCAGCAGCTTGGTGGACAGGGGCTACAATGAGCAGTTCTTC. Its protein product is CASSLVDRGYNEQFF. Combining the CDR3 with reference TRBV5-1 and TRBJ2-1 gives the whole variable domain KAGVTQTPRYLIKTRGQQVTLSCSPISGHRSVSWYQQTPGQGLQFLFEYFSETQRNKGNFPGRFSGRQFSNSRSEMNVSTLELGDSALYLCASSLVDRGYNEQFFGPGTRLTVL.

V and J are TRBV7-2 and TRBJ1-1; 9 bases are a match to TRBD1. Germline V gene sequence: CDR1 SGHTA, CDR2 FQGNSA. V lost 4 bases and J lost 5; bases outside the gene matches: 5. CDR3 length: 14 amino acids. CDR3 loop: CASSSRTGETEAFF. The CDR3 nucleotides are TGTGCCAGCAGCTCCAGGACAGGGGAGACTGAAGCTTTCTTT.

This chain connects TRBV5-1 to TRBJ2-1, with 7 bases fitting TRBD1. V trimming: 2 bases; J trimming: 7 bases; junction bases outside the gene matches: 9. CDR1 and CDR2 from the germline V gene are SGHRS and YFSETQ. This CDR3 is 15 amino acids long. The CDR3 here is CASSFYVQGLNEQFF. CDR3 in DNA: TGCGCCAGCAGCTTCTACGTACAGGGGCTTAATGAGCAGTTCTTC.

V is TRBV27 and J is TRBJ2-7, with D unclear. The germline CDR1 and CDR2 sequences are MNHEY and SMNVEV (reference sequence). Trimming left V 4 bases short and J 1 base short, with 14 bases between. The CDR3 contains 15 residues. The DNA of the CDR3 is TGTGCCAGCAGTTGGGTGGGATTTGTGTCCTACGAGCAGTACTTC. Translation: CASSWVGFVSYEQYF.

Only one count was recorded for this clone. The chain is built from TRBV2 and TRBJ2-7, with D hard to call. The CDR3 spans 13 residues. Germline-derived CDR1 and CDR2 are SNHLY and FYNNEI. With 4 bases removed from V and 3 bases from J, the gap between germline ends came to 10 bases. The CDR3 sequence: CASSAETIYEQYF. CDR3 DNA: TGTGCCAGCAGTGCAGAGACAATCTACGAGCAGTACTTC.

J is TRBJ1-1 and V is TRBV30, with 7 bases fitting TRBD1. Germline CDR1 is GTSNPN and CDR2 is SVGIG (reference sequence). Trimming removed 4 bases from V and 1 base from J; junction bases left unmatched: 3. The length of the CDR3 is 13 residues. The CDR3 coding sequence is TGTGCCTGGAAGGGACAGAAGAACACTGAAGCTTTCTTT. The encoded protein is CAWKGQKNTEAFF.

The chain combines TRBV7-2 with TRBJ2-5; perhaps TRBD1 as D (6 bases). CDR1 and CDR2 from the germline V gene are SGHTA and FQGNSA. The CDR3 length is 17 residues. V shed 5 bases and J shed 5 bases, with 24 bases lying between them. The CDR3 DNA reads TGTGCCAGCAGCCTAGGGGGACAAGGCCCCGCGGCGGAGACCCAGTACTTC. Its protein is CASSLGGQGPAAETQYF.

The CDR3 reads CASRDRRDRQETQYF. The CDR3 region has the DNA TGTGCCAGCAGGGACCGCCGGGACAGGCAAGAGACCCAGTACTTC. V is TRBV28 and J is TRBJ2-5, with TRBD1 matching over 8 bases. Losses at the gene ends were 6 bases for V and 2 bases for J; bases not matched to a gene: 8. Looked up from germline, CDR1 is MDHEN and CDR2 is SYDVKM. The CDR3 extends over 15 amino acids.

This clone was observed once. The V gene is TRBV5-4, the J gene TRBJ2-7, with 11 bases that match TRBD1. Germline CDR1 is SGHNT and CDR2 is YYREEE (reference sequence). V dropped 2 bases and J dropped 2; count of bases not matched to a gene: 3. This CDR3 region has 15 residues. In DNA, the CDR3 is TGTGCCAGCAGCTTAGGACAGGGGGCGGCCTACGAGCAGTACTTC. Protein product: CASSLGQGAAYEQYF.

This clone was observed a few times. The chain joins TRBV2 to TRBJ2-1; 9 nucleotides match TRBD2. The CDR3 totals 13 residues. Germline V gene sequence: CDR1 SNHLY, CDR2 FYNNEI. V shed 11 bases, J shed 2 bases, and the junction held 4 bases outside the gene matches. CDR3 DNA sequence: TGTGCCGCCGGCGGGGGGGCCTACAATGAGCAGTTCTTC. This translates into CAAGGGAYNEQFF. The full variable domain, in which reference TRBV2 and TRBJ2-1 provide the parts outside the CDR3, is EPEVTQTPSHQVTQMGQEVILRCVPISNHLYFYWYRQILGQKVEFLVSFYNNEISEKSEIFDDQFSVERPDGSNFTLKIRSTKLEDSAMYFCAAGGGAYNEQFFGPGTRLTVL.

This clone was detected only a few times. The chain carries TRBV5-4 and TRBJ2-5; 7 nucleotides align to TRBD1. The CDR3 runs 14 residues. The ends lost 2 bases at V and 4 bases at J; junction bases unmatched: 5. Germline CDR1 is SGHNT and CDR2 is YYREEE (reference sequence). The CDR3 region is CASSFPGQRETQYF. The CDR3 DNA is TGTGCCAGCAGCTTCCCGGGACAGCGAGAGACCCAGTACTTC.

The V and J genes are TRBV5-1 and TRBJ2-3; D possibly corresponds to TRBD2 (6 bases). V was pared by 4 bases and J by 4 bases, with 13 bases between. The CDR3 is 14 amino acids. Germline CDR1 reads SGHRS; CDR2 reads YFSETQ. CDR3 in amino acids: CASSNGLSPDTQYF. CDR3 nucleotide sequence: TGCGCCAGCAGCAACGGACTATCCCCAGATACGCAGTATTTT.

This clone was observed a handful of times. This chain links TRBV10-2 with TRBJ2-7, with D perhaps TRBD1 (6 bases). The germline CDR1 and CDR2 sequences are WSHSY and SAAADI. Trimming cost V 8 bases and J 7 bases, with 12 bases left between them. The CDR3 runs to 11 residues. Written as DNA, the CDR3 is TGCGCCAGCGGATCGGACAGAGAGCAGTACTTC. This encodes CASGSDREQYF.

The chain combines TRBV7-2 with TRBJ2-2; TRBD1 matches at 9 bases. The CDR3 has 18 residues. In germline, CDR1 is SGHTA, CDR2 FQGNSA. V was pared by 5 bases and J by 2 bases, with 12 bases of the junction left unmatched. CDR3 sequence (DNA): TGTGCCAGCAGCCGACCCCTACAGGGGGCAGCCAACACCGGGGAGCTGTTTTTT. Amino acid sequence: CASSRPLQGAANTGELFF.

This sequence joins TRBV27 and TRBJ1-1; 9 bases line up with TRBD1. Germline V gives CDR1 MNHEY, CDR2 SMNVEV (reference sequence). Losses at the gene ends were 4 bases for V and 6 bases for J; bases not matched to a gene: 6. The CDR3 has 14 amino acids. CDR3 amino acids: CASSYRTGASEAFF. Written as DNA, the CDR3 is TGTGCCAGCAGTTACCGGACAGGGGCATCTGAAGCTTTCTTT.

The CDR3 protein is CASSYSGFGANVLTF. Written as DNA, the CDR3 is TGTGCCAGCAGTTACTCCGGATTCGGGGCCAACGTCCTGACTTTC. This sequence joins TRBV6-5 and TRBJ2-6, with D uncertain. The CDR3 loop spans 15 amino acids. Germline V gene data show CDR1 as MNHEY and CDR2 as SVGAGI. V lost 0 bases to trimming and J lost 4 bases, with 7 bases between them.

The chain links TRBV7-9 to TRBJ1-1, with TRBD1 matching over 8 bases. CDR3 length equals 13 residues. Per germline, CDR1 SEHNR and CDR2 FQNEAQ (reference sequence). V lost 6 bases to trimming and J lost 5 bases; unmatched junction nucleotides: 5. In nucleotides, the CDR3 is TGTGCCAGCAGTTGGACAGGGATGACTGAAGCTTTCTTT. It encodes CASSWTGMTEAFF.

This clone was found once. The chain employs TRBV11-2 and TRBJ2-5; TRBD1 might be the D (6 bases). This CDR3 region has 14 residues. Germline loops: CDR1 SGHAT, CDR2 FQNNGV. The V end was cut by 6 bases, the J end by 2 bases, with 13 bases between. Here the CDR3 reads CASRKMDRQETQYF. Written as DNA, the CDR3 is TGTGCCAGCAGAAAAATGGACAGACAAGAGACCCAGTACTTC.

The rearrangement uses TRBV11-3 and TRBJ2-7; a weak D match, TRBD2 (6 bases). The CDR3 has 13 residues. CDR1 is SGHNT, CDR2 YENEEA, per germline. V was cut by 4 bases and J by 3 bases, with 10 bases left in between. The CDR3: CASSWGLDYEQYF. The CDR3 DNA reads TGTGCCAGCAGCTGGGGACTTGACTACGAGCAGTACTTC.

As DNA, the CDR3 is TGCGCCAGCAGCCACCCCGGGACAGGGAACTCTGGAAACACCATATATTTT. Protein product: CASSHPGTGNSGNTIYF. The chain couples TRBV4-1 to TRBJ1-3; 9 bases agree with TRBD1. The length of the CDR3 is 17 residues. From germline, CDR1 is MGHRA and CDR2 YSYEKL. V shed 3 bases and J 0 bases; nucleotides not matched to a gene: 6.

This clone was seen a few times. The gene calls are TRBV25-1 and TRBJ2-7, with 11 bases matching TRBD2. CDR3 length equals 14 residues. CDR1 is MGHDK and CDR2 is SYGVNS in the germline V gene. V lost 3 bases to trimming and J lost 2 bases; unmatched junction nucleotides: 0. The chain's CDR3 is CASSEGLAAYEQYF. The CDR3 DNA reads TGTGCCAGCAGTGAGGGACTAGCGGCCTACGAGCAGTACTTC.

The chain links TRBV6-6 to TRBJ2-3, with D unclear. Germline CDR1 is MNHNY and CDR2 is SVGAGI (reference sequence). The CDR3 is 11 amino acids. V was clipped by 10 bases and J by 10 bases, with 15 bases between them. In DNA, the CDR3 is TGTGCCACCGGACCCGTAGCTCCGCAGTATTTT. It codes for CATGPVAPQYF.

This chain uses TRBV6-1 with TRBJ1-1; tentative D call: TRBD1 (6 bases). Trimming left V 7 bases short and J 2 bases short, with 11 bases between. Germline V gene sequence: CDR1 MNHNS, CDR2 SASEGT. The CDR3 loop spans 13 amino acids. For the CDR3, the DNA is TGTGCCAGCACAAGGGGGGTAAACACTGAAGCTTTCTTT. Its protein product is CASTRGVNTEAFF.

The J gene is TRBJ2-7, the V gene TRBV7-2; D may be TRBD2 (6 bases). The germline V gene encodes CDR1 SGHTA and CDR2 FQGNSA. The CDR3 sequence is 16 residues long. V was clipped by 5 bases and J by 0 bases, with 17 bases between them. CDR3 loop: CASSRARGRSSYEQYF. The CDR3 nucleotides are TGTGCCAGCAGCCGTGCGCGGGGCCGGAGCTCCTACGAGCAGTACTTC.

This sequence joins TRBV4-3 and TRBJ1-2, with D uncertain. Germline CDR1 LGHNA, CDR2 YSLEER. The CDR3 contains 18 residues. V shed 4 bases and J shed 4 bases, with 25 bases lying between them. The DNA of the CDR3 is TGCGCCAGCAGCCGAGATAGGGCGATGGGCCTGGGCCTCTATGGCTACACCTTC. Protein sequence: CASSRDRAMGLGLYGYTF.